This is a list of T cell receptor beta chains from one sample in a study of response to subunit inactivated influenza vaccine. A single record per CDR3 protein comes from TCRdb applying MiXCR to the RT-PCR reads. Among about 700,000 distinct CDR3 sequences listed, 14% were seen once. The specimen was PBMCs from blood, collected around two weeks before vaccination. Receptors originate from a man aged 45-65 years who received an inactivated influenza vaccine. Both conserved end residues are part of each CDR3. A D gene is named only where the DNA matches it firmly. Only part of the rows carry a size: once, few, many, or a class if the clone is expanded.

>TRBV5-1|TRBD1|NA|TRBJ1-2
CASSSGQGLLDGYTF
TGCGCCAGCAGCTCCGGACAGGGTCTTTTAGATGGCTACACCTTC
>TRBV5-5|TRBD2|NA|TRBJ2-4
CASSWGTSGDIQYF
TGTGCCAGCAGCTGGGGGACTAGCGGTGACATTCAGTACTTC
>TRBV12-3/TRBV12-4|NA|many|TRBJ2-1
CASSPPPSLAPSWHEQFF
TGTGCCAGCAGTCCCCCCCCCAGTCTAGCACCCTCGTGGCATGAGCAGTTCTTC
>TRBV7-3|NA|few|TRBJ2-1
CASSPRPLASDAVRDRYNEQFF
TGTGCCAGCAGCCCTAGACCATTAGCGTCCGACGCGGTCCGGGATCGCTACAATGAGCAGTTCTTC
>TRBV5-5|TRBD1|NA|TRBJ2-7
CASSLGQGRSAYEQYF
TGTGCCAGCAGCCTAGGACAGGGTCGGTCAGCCTACGAGCAGTACTTC
>TRBV6-1|NA|NA|TRBJ1-2
CASRRGRNYGYTF
TGTGCCAGCAGAAGGGGAAGAAACTATGGCTACACCTTC
>TRBV7-9|NA|many|TRBJ2-7
CASSSRPYSSYEQYF
TGTGCCAGCAGCTCCCGCCCGTACAGCTCCTACGAGCAGTACTTC
>TRBV19|TRBD1|NA|TRBJ1-1
CASGADRGPGTEAFF
TGTGCCAGTGGCGCGGACAGGGGGCCCGGAACTGAAGCTTTCTTT
>TRBV7-8|TRBD2|few|TRBJ2-3
CASSSVAGAPPPQYF
TGTGCCAGCAGCTCAGTAGCGGGGGCACCACCTCCGCAGTATTTT
>TRBV20-1|NA|NA|TRBJ2-5
CSAPALQETQYF
TGCAGTGCCCCGGCCCTCCAAGAGACCCAGTACTTC
>TRBV2|NA|NA|TRBJ1-1
CTSSEAGVRAFF
TGTACCAGCAGTGAAGCAGGGGTACGAGCTTTCTTT
>TRBV15|TRBD2|NA|TRBJ2-7
CATSRGTSGSKNEQYF
TGTGCCACCAGCAGAGGTACTAGCGGGAGTAAAAACGAGCAGTACTTC
>TRBV6-2/TRBV6-3|NA|few|TRBJ2-5
CASSYGPSRPSQYF
TGTGCCAGCAGTTACGGGCCTAGCCGTCCTTCCCAGTACTTC
>TRBV7-9|TRBD1|few|TRBJ2-7
CASSTDSGDRGGHYF
TGTGCCAGCAGCACTGACTCTGGGGACAGAGGGGGCCATTACTTC
>TRBV20-1|TRBD2|NA|TRBJ2-7
CSASRAGRGYEQYF
TGCAGTGCTAGTCGAGCGGGGAGAGGCTACGAGCAGTACTTC
>TRBV5-1|TRBD1|NA|TRBJ2-7
CASSERTGGHFPYEQYF
TGCGCCAGCAGCGAACGGACAGGGGGTCACTTCCCCTACGAGCAGTACTTC
>TRBV5-5|NA|NA|TRBJ1-1
CASSPTNRVGNTEAFF
TGTGCCAGCAGCCCGACTAACAGGGTCGGGAACACTGAAGCTTTCTTT
>TRBV29-1|NA|NA|TRBJ2-2
CSAGNTGELFF
TGCAGCGCAGGGAACACCGGGGAGCTGTTTTTT
>TRBV6-5|TRBD1|few|TRBJ2-3
CASSFRDRGTQYF
TGTGCCAGCAGTTTCCGGGACAGGGGCACGCAGTATTTT
>TRBV19|NA|few|TRBJ1-5
CASSIVGSNQPQHF
TGTGCCAGTAGTATTGTCGGTAGCAATCAGCCCCAGCATTTT
>TRBV12-3/TRBV12-4|NA|NA|TRBJ1-4
CASSLGTAEKLFF
TGTGCCAGCAGTTTAGGGACAGCAGAAAAACTGTTTTTT
>TRBV7-9|NA|NA|TRBJ2-7
CASSLAQGGKKEQYF
TGTGCCAGCAGCTTAGCACAGGGAGGGAAGAAAGAGCAGTACTTC
>TRBV20-1|NA|few|TRBJ2-3
CSAIPATYTQYF
TGCAGTGCTATCCCCGCCACCTATACGCAGTATTTT
>TRBV20-1|NA|NA|TRBJ2-1
CSASYRSYNEQFF
TGCAGTGCTAGTTATCGCTCCTACAATGAGCAGTTCTTC
>TRBV29-1|NA|few|TRBJ2-1
CSVDSGVVYNEQFF
TGCAGCGTTGATTCGGGAGTGGTCTACAATGAGCAGTTCTTC
>TRBV6-2/TRBV6-3|NA|NA|TRBJ2-7
CASSGGIPYEQYF
TGTGCCAGCAGCGGCGGGATTCCCTACGAGCAGTACTTC
>TRBV12-3/TRBV12-4|TRBD1|NA|TRBJ2-5
CASSFDRGRAETQYF
TGTGCCAGCAGTTTTGATAGGGGGCGCGCAGAGACCCAGTACTTC
>TRBV5-1|TRBD1|NA|TRBJ2-7
CASSRLTGRQDEQYF
TGCGCCAGCAGCAGACTGACAGGGCGCCAGGACGAGCAGTACTTC
>TRBV28|TRBD1|few|TRBJ1-1
CASSHQQNRQGYTEAFF
TGTGCCAGCAGCCACCAGCAGAATAGACAGGGATACACTGAAGCTTTCTTT
>TRBV6-1|TRBD2|once|TRBJ2-7
CASSQRGRAYEQYF
TGTGCCAGCAGTCAGCGGGGGCGGGCCTACGAGCAGTACTTC
>TRBV9|TRBD1|NA|TRBJ2-4
CASSDRGRGNIQYF
TGTGCCAGCAGCGACAGGGGGCGAGGAAACATTCAGTACTTC
>TRBV6-6|NA|NA|TRBJ2-7
CASSYRQFYEQYF
TGTGCCAGCAGTTATCGGCAGTTTTACGAGCAGTACTTC
>TRBV6-5|NA|NA|TRBJ2-2
CASSYSRWHTGELFF
TGTGCCAGCAGTTACTCAAGGTGGCACACCGGGGAGCTGTTTTTT
>TRBV29-1|TRBD2|many|TRBJ2-3
CSVAGTSGRTDTQYF
TGCAGCGTTGCAGGGACTAGCGGGAGGACAGATACGCAGTATTTT
>TRBV29-1|TRBD2|once|TRBJ2-1
CSATTTSGGYNEQFF
TGCAGCGCAACCACCACTAGCGGGGGATACAATGAGCAGTTCTTC
>TRBV5-5|TRBD2|few|TRBJ2-3
CASSSSATSLRTDTQYF
TGTGCCAGCAGCTCGTCTGCGACTAGCCTCCGCACAGATACGCAGTATTTT
>TRBV5-6|NA|NA|TRBJ1-3
CASGGLRDGGNTIYF
TGTGCCAGCGGGGGACTCCGGGACGGCGGAAACACCATATATTTT
>TRBV12-3/TRBV12-4|NA|NA|TRBJ1-2
CASSFSAAGSRYTF
TGTGCCAGCAGTTTTTCGGCGGCTGGAAGTCGCTACACCTTC
>TRBV10-2|NA|few|TRBJ2-7
CASSSDSHEQYF
TGCGCCAGCAGCTCGGACAGCCACGAGCAGTACTTC
>TRBV6-2/TRBV6-3|TRBD2|NA|TRBJ2-2
CASRSSGGNGELFF
TGTGCCAGCAGGTCTTCGGGGGGAAACGGGGAGCTGTTTTTT
>TRBV28|NA|NA|TRBJ2-7
CASSLYQGPSYEQYF
TGTGCCAGCAGTTTATACCAGGGACCCTCCTACGAGCAGTACTTC
>TRBV29-1|NA|NA|TRBJ2-6
CSVEVVGSHPGANVLTF
TGCAGCGTTGAAGTTGTGGGTTCTCACCCTGGGGCCAACGTCCTGACTTTC
>TRBV20-1|NA|few|TRBJ2-5
CSARSQTIQETQYF
TGCAGTGCTAGATCCCAAACGATCCAAGAGACCCAGTACTTC
>TRBV20-1|NA|NA|TRBJ2-1
CSARGGDSAEQFF
TGCAGTGCTAGAGGGGGGGACTCTGCAGAGCAGTTCTTC
>TRBV6-2/TRBV6-3|NA|NA|TRBJ1-3
CASSYPSGLDPSGNTINF
TGTGCCAGCAGTTACCCCTCCGGACTGGACCCCTCTGGAAACACCATAAATTTT
>TRBV30|TRBD2|NA|TRBJ2-2
CAWSVGGSGGELFF
TGTGCCTGGAGTGTGGGCGGGAGTGGCGGGGAGCTGTTTTTT
>TRBV4-2|TRBD2|NA|TRBJ2-7
CASSQLLAGGYEQYF
TGTGCCAGCAGCCAATTACTAGCGGGGGGCTACGAGCAGTACTTC
>TRBV27|TRBD1|few|TRBJ2-2
CASSWSPGGNGGELFF
TGTGCCAGCAGTTGGTCCCCAGGGGGCAATGGCGGGGAGCTGTTTTTT
>TRBV20-1|TRBD1|NA|TRBJ1-6
CSARLTLDRGLNSPLHF
TGCAGTGCCCGCCTGACTCTGGACAGGGGGCTTAATTCACCCCTCCACTTT
>TRBV20-1|NA|many|TRBJ1-2
CSARLGDYGYTF
TGCAGTGCTAGACTTGGTGACTATGGCTACACCTTC
>TRBV5-4|TRBD1|many|TRBJ2-2
CASSLGLDRGSGELFF
TGTGCCAGCAGCTTGGGTTTGGACAGGGGTTCCGGGGAGCTGTTTTTT